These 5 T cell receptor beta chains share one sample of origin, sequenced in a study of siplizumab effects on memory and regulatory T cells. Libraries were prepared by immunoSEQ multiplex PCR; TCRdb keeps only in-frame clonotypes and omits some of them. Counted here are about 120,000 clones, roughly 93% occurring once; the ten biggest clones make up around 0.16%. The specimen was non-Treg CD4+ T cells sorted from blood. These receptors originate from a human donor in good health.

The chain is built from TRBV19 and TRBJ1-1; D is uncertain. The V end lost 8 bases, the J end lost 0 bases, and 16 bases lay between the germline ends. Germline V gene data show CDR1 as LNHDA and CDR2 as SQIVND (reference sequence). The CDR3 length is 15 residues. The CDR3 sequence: CASGSRGAMNTEAFF. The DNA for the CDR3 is TGTGCCAGTGGGTCCCGGGGTGCGATGAACACTGAAGCTTTCTTT.

The CDR3 region has the DNA TGCGCCAGCAGCTTGGGACACTACTCTGGAAACACCATATATTTT. It codes for CASSLGHYSGNTIYF. This rearrangement joins TRBV5-1 to TRBJ1-3, with unresolved D. The length of the CDR3 is 15 residues. Trimming shortened V by 0 bases and J by 0 bases, and 7 bases separated the two germline ends. CDR1 is SGHRS and CDR2 is YFSETQ in the germline V gene.

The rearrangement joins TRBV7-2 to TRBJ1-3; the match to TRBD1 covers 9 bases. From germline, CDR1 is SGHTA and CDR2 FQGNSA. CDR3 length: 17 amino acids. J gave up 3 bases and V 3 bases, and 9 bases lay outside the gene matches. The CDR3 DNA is TGTGCCAGCAGCTTGGGGCCCGGGACAGGGTATGGAAACACCATATATTTT. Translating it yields CASSLGPGTGYGNTIYF. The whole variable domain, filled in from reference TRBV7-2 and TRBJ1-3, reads GAGVSQSPSNKVTEKGKDVELRCDPISGHTALYWYRQSLGQGLEFLIYFQGNSAPDKSGLPSDRFSAERTGGSVSTLTIQRTQQEDSAVYLCASSLGPGTGYGNTIYFGEGSWLTVV.

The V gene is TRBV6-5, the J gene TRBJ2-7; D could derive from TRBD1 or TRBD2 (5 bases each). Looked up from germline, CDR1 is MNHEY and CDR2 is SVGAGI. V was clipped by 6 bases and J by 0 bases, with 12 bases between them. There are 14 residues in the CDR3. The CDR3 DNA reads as TGTGCCAGCAGGGACCGGGACGGCTCCTACGAGCAGTACTTC. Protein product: CASRDRDGSYEQYF.

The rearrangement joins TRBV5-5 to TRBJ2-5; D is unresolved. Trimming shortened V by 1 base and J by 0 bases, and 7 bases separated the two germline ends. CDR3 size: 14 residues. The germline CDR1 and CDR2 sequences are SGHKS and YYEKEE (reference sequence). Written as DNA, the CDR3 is TGTGCCAGCAGCTTGTCTGCGGACCAAGAGACCCAGTACTTC. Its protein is CASSLSADQETQYF.